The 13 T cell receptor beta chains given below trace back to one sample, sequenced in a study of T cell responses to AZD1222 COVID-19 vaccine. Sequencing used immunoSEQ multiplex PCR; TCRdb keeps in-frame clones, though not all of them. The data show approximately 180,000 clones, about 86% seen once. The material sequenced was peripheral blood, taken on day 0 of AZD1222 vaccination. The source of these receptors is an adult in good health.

The CDR3 region is CATPPLTATYGYTF. As DNA, the CDR3 is TGTGCCACTCCTCCGTTGACAGCAACTTATGGCTACACCTTC. The V gene is TRBV27, the J gene TRBJ1-2, with a weak D call TRBD1 (5 bases). The length of the CDR3 is 14 residues. V lost 10 bases, J lost 5 bases, and 20 bases lay in between. The germline V gene encodes CDR1 MNHEY and CDR2 SMNVEV (reference sequence).

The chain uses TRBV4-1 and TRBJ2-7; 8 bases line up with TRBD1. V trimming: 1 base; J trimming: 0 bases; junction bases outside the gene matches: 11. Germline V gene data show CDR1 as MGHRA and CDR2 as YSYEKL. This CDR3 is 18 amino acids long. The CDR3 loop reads CASSQVRPGTGPSYEQYF. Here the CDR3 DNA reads TGCGCCAGCAGCCAAGTTCGCCCCGGGACAGGTCCCTCCTACGAGCAGTACTTC.

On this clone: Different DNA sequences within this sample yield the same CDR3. CDR3 DNA: TGTGCCAGCAGGACAGGGAATCAGCCCCAGCATTTT. This codes for CASRTGNQPQHF. V usage is TRBV12-3 or TRBV12-4 and J usage is TRBJ1-5, with TRBD1 matching over 7 bases. The CDR3 loop spans 12 amino acids. The trim removed 6 bases at V and 4 bases at J, leaving 0 bases unmatched.

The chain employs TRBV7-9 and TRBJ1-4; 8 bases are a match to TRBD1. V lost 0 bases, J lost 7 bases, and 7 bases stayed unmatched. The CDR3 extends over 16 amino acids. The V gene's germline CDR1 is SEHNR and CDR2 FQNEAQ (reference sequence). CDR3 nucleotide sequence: TGTGCCAGCAGCTTAGCAAAGGCGACAGGGGTTGAAAAACTGTTTTTT. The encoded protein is CASSLAKATGVEKLFF.

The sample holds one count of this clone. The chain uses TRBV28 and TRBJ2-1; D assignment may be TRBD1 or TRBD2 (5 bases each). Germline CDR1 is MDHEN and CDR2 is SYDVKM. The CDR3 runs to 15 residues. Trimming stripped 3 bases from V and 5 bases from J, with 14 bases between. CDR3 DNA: TGTGCCAGCAGTTTTCCGCAGCGAGGGGACAATGAGCAGTTCTTC. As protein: CASSFPQRGDNEQFF.

The CDR3 sequence: CAWSVEVLGEQYF. DNA for the CDR3: TGTGCCTGGAGTGTCGAGGTTTTGGGGGAGCAGTACTTC. V is TRBV30 and J is TRBJ2-7; D unresolved. The CDR3 is 13 amino acids. The V gene's germline CDR1 is GTSNPN and CDR2 SVGIG (reference sequence). Trimming removed 0 bases at V and 7 bases at J, with 13 bases between. Combining the CDR3 with reference TRBV30 and TRBJ2-7 gives the whole variable domain SQTIHQWPATLVQPVGSPLSLECTVEGTSNPNLYWYRQAAGRGLQLLFYSVGIGQISSEVPQNLSASRPQDRQFILSSKKLLLSDSGFYLCAWSVEVLGEQYFGPGTRLTVT.

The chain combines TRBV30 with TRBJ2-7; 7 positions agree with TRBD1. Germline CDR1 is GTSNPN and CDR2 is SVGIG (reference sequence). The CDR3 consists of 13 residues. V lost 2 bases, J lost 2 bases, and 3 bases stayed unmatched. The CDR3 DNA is TGTGCCTGGAGTCCCGACAGGGCCTACGAGCAGTACTTC. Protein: CAWSPDRAYEQYF.

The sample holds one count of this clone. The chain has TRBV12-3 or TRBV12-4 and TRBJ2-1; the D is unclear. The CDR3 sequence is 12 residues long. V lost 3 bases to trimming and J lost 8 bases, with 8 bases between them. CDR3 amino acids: CASSFGAYEQFF. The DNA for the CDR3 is TGTGCCAGCAGTTTCGGCGCTTATGAGCAGTTCTTC.

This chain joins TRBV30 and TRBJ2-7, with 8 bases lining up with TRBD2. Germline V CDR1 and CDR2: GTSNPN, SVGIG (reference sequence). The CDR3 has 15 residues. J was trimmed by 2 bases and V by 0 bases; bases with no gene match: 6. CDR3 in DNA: TGTGCCTGGAGTGTACGGGGGGGATCAGCCTACGAGCAGTACTTC. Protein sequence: CAWSVRGGSAYEQYF.

CDR3 region: CASSQEPGQPNSPLHF. DNA of the CDR3: TGTGCCAGCAGCCAAGAACCGGGACAGCCAAATTCACCCCTCCACTTT. The rearrangement joins TRBV3-1 (or the pseudogene TRBV3-2) to TRBJ1-6, with 7 nucleotides matching TRBD1. V lost 0 bases to trimming and J lost 7 bases; unmatched junction nucleotides: 6. Germline values: CDR1 LGHDT, CDR2 YNNKEL (reference sequence). The CDR3 is made up of 16 amino acids.

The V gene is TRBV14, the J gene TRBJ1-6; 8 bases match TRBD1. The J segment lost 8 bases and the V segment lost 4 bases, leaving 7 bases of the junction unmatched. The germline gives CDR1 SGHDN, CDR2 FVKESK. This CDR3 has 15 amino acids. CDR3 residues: CASSLRTGRYSPLHF. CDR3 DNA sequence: TGTGCCAGCAGCCTCCGGACAGGGCGGTATTCACCCCTCCACTTT.

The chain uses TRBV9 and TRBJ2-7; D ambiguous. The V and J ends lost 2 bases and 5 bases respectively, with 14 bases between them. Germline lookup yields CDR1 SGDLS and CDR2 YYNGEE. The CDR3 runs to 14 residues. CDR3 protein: CASSVGRRTDEQYF. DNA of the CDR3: TGTGCCAGCAGCGTCGGGCGCCGAACGGACGAGCAGTACTTC. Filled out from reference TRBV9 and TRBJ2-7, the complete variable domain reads DSGVTQTPKHLITATGQRVTLRCSPRSGDLSVYWYQQSLDQGLQFLIQYYNGEERAKGNILERFSAQQFPDLHSELNLSSLELGDSALYFCASSVGRRTDEQYFGPGTRLTVT.

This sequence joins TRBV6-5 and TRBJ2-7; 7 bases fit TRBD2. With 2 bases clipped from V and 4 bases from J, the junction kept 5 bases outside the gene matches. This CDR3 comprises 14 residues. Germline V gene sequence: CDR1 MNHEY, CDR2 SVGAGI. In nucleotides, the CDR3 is TGTGCCAGCAGTTACACGGGAGGAAGGTACGAGCAGTACTTC. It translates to CASSYTGGRYEQYF.